What follows describes a single T cell receptor (beta chain). The target antigen is unknown. Time point given: new active TB diagnosis, blood taken before or within 7 days of starting treatment. On average roughly 100,000 T cells per donor were immunosequenced. The data belong to a study of T cells in tuberculosis. Across the study: A South African cohort included IGRA-negative adolescents, latently infected IGRA-positive adolescents and adults with active tuberculosis. Within 7 days of starting treatment, or before, PBMC were stored.

General study points: Active tuberculosis cases were adults; controls were adolescents.

Data came from immunoSEQ multiplex PCR; TCRdb stores just in-frame clones and leaves some out. Of 29,000 or so clones listed, just over 90% are singletons. Germline loops: CDR1 SGHDT, CDR2 YYEEEE. V lost 0 bases, J lost 6 bases, and 8 bases stayed unmatched. This CDR3 is 16 amino acids long. The sample consisted of PBMCs, taken at tuberculosis diagnosis. This TCR derives from an adult with tuberculosis. V is TRBV5-6 and J is TRBJ2-2, with 7 bases lining up with TRBD1. The CDR3 loop is CASSLEVLRGSGELFF. DNA for the CDR3: TGTGCCAGCAGCTTGGAGGTCCTCAGGGGGTCCGGGGAGCTGTTTTTT. The variable domain in full, completed from reference TRBV5-6 and TRBJ2-2, reads DAGVTQSPTHLIKTRGQQVTLRCSPKSGHDTVSWYQQALGQGPQFIFQYYEEEERQRGNFPDRFSGHQFPNYSSELNVNALLLGDSALYLCASSLEVLRGSGELFFGEGSRLTVL.